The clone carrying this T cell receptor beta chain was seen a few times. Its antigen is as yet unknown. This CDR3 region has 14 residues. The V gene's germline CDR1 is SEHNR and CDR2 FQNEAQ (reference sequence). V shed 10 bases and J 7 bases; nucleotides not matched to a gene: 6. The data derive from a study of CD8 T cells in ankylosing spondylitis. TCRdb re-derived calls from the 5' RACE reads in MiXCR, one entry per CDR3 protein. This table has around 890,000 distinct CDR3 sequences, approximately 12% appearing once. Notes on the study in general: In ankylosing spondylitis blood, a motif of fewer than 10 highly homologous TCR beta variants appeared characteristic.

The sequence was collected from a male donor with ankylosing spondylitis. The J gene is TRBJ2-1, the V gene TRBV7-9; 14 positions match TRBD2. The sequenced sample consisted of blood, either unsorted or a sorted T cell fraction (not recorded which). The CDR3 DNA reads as TGTGCCACCGCGACTAGCGGGGGGGCGAATGAGCAGTTCTTC. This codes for CATATSGGANEQFF.